Shown below are 15 T cell receptor beta chains from a single sample sequenced in a study of blood T cell repertoires in COVID-19. Profiled with immunoSEQ multiplex PCR; TCRdb holds only in-frame clones, not every one. The table shows about 30,000 clones, with more than 75% occurring only once. Sample: peripheral blood. The receptors shown here come from a man in his 70s with active or convalescent COVID-19.

This chain's CDR3 is CASSQDPSGSSGETQYF. Written as DNA, the CDR3 is TGCGCCAGCAGCCAAGATCCTAGCGGGAGCTCCGGGGAGACCCAGTACTTC. The J gene is TRBJ2-5, the V gene TRBV4-1; 10 bases line up with TRBD2. Trimming removed 0 bases from V and 5 bases from J; junction bases left unmatched: 9. The germline gives CDR1 MGHRA, CDR2 YSYEKL. The CDR3 is 17 amino acids.

V is TRBV27 and J is TRBJ1-3; TRBD1 agrees at 8 bases. The V gene end was trimmed by 1 base and the J gene end by 1 base; junction bases not matched to a gene: 9. Germline V gives CDR1 MNHEY, CDR2 SMNVEV (reference sequence). CDR3 size: 18 residues. CDR3 DNA sequence: TGTGCCAGCAGTTTATATCCCGGACAGGGACAATCTGGAAACACCATATATTTT. Translated: CASSLYPGQGQSGNTIYF.

The CDR3 DNA sequence: TGTGCCAGTAGTTCACAGGAGCAAGAGACCCAGTACTTC. It is translated as CASSSQEQETQYF. The chain employs TRBV19 and TRBJ2-5; maybe TRBD1 (5 bases). The V end lost 5 bases, the J end lost 2 bases, and 9 bases lay between the germline ends. The CDR3 spans 13 residues. In germline, CDR1 is LNHDA, CDR2 SQIVND (reference sequence).

The J gene is TRBJ1-1, the V gene TRBV7-2; tentatively, D is TRBD1 (5 bases). The CDR3 sequence is 15 residues long. In germline, CDR1 is SGHTA, CDR2 FQGNSA. V lost 4 bases and J 0 bases, leaving 12 bases between the germline ends. For the CDR3, the DNA is TGTGCCAGCAGCTCGCAGACAGTGATGAACACTGAAGCTTTCTTT. Translating it yields CASSSQTVMNTEAFF.

This chain joins TRBV6-5 and TRBJ2-2; D unresolved. Deletions cut 2 bases from V and 6 bases from J, with 7 bases between. The CDR3 extends over 13 amino acids. CDR1 MNHEY and CDR2 SVGAGI come from the germline V gene. DNA for the CDR3: TGTGCCAGCAGTTACCAGGTCTCCGGGGAGCTGTTTTTT. It specifies CASSYQVSGELFF.

This chain links TRBV19 with TRBJ2-3, with 11 bases identical to TRBD2. The CDR3 length is 19 residues. The V gene's germline CDR1 is LNHDA and CDR2 SQIVND (reference sequence). V lost 0 bases and J lost 4; bases outside the gene matches: 12. The CDR3 region is CASSIDQISGRAESDTQYF. In nucleotides, the CDR3 is TGTGCCAGTAGTATAGACCAGATTAGCGGGAGGGCCGAGTCAGATACGCAGTATTTT.

The chain recombines TRBV7-2 with TRBJ2-5, with 8 bases that match TRBD2. Germline V gives CDR1 SGHTA, CDR2 FQGNSA. The CDR3 contains 16 residues. The V and J ends lost 3 bases and 4 bases, in that order; junction bases with no gene match: 10. The DNA for the CDR3 is TGTGCCAGCAGCTTCTGGCTAGCGGGCCCCGGAGAGACCCAGTACTTC. This sequence encodes CASSFWLAGPGETQYF. Together with reference TRBV7-2 and TRBJ2-5, the CDR3 gives the full variable domain: GAGVSQSPSNKVTEKGKDVELRCDPISGHTALYWYRQSLGQGLEFLIYFQGNSAPDKSGLPSDRFSAERTGGSVSTLTIQRTQQEDSAVYLCASSFWLAGPGETQYFGPGTRLLVL.

The rearrangement joins TRBV5-1 to TRBJ2-3; 11 nucleotides match TRBD2. The CDR3 has 17 residues. The V gene's germline CDR1 is SGHRS and CDR2 YFSETQ. After removal of 4 bases from V and 1 base from J, the junction contained 8 bases not matched to a gene. The CDR3 DNA reads as TGCGCCAGCAGCCCCCCTTTACTAGCGGGGGGCACAGATACGCAGTATTTT. Translating gives CASSPPLLAGGTDTQYF.

This clone was seen only a few times. The chain employs TRBV6-6 and TRBJ1-1, with unresolved D. This CDR3 region has 14 residues. Looked up from germline, CDR1 is MNHNY and CDR2 is SVGAGI (reference sequence). Trimming cost V 6 bases and J 1 base, with 12 bases left between them. The CDR3 region is CASSLAPGNTEAFF. The CDR3 region has the DNA TGTGCCAGCAGCCTCGCCCCGGGGAACACTGAAGCTTTCTTT.

This chain joins TRBV28 and TRBJ2-1, with 7 bases that match TRBD1. Per germline, CDR1 MDHEN and CDR2 SYDVKM. The CDR3 extends over 14 amino acids. V dropped 6 bases and J dropped 7; count of bases not matched to a gene: 9. DNA for the CDR3: TGTGCCAGCAGCTTCGGGACAGTGTTGAATGAGCAGTTCTTC. Its protein is CASSFGTVLNEQFF.

The V gene is TRBV9, the J gene TRBJ1-5; a weak D match, TRBD1 (6 bases). The CDR3 is 13 amino acids. V was shortened by 3 bases and J by 5 bases, with 9 bases between the two germline ends. Germline V CDR1 and CDR2: SGDLS, YYNGEE. CDR3 amino acids: CASSATGYQPQHF. In DNA form, the CDR3 reads TGTGCCAGCAGCGCCACAGGGTATCAGCCCCAGCATTTT.

This clone occurred a few times. V is TRBV5-1 and J is TRBJ2-7; TRBD1 agrees at 8 bases. The V gene end was trimmed by 4 bases and the J gene end by 6 bases; junction bases not matched to a gene: 6. The CDR3 has 13 amino acids. The germline gives CDR1 SGHRS, CDR2 YFSETQ. The CDR3 here is CASSLGQGTEQYF. CDR3 bases: TGCGCCAGCAGCCTCGGACAGGGAACCGAGCAGTACTTC. The whole variable domain, filled in from reference TRBV5-1 and TRBJ2-7, reads KAGVTQTPRYLIKTRGQQVTLSCSPISGHRSVSWYQQTPGQGLQFLFEYFSETQRNKGNFPGRFSGRQFSNSRSEMNVSTLELGDSALYLCASSLGQGTEQYFGPGTRLTVT.

This clone was recorded once. The V and J genes are TRBV5-1 and TRBJ2-1, with 7 bases identical to TRBD2. Per germline, CDR1 SGHRS and CDR2 YFSETQ. This CDR3 is 14 amino acids long. The V segment lost 4 bases and the J segment 4 bases; nucleotides outside the gene matches: 5. The CDR3 spells CASSDPSGYNEQFF. The CDR3 DNA follows: TGCGCCAGCAGCGACCCTAGCGGTTACAATGAGCAGTTCTTC. Variable domain in full (rest from reference TRBV5-1 and TRBJ2-1): KAGVTQTPRYLIKTRGQQVTLSCSPISGHRSVSWYQQTPGQGLQFLFEYFSETQRNKGNFPGRFSGRQFSNSRSEMNVSTLELGDSALYLCASSDPSGYNEQFFGPGTRLTVL.

The CDR3 sequence is CSVGTGPNYGYTF. As DNA, the CDR3 is TGCAGCGTGGGGACAGGACCCAACTATGGCTACACCTTC. This chain uses TRBV29-1 with TRBJ1-2, with 8 bases lining up with TRBD1. The germline CDR1 and CDR2 sequences are SQVTM and ANQGSEA. V trimming: 6 bases; J trimming: 2 bases; junction bases outside the gene matches: 5. This CDR3 has 13 amino acids.

V is TRBV5-1 and J is TRBJ1-1; no clear D. This CDR3 contains 14 residues. Trimming shortened V by 2 bases and J by 0 bases, and 8 bases separated the two germline ends. Germline lookup yields CDR1 SGHRS and CDR2 YFSETQ. Here the CDR3 reads CASSFDTVNTEAFF. The CDR3 nucleotides read TGCGCCAGCAGCTTCGACACCGTGAACACTGAAGCTTTCTTT. Filled out from reference TRBV5-1 and TRBJ1-1, the complete variable domain reads KAGVTQTPRYLIKTRGQQVTLSCSPISGHRSVSWYQQTPGQGLQFLFEYFSETQRNKGNFPGRFSGRQFSNSRSEMNVSTLELGDSALYLCASSFDTVNTEAFFGQGTRLTVV.